This T cell receptor beta chain is drawn from a study of T cells in localized non-small cell lung cancer. Overall study findings and caveats: Heterogeneity stays possible, as sequencing covered only one tumor region. Uninvolved adjacent lung showed peak T cell clonality, exceeding tumor.

Trimming took 5 bases from V and 0 from J; bases not matched to a gene: 12. The CDR3 has 17 amino acids. CDR1 is MGHDK, CDR2 SYGVNS, per germline. Details on this clone: The target antigen is unknown.

The protocol was immunoSEQ multiplex PCR, while the TCRdb copy is restricted to in-frame clones and leaves out a portion. The sample holds about 36,000 clones, about 83% seen once. The source of this sequence is a woman between 40 and 69 years old with stage I lung adenocarcinoma. The sample here was peripheral blood, taken before any cancer treatment. The rearrangement joins TRBV25-1 to TRBJ2-7; 8 positions match TRBD2. The CDR3 region has the DNA TGTGCCAGCAGTAATAAGCGGGGGACTCTGTCCTCCTACGAGCAGTACTTC. Amino acids: CASSNKRGTLSSYEQYF.